These T cell receptor beta chains were read from a single sample in a study of T-cell memory formation after mild COVID-19. TCRdb re-called the 5' RACE reads with MiXCR, one entry per CDR3 protein. The sample has 170,000 or so distinct CDR3 sequences; roughly 28% are singletons. Sequenced: PBMCs or a T cell subset sorted from them (not recorded which). The receptor source for this set is an adult woman who had mild COVID-19 (a few samples of this study predate the infection). Cell type and time point are not known. CDR3s leave out the opening cysteine and the closing phenylalanine or tryptophan. D genes are given only for firm matches. Clone size is given for some rows only: seen once, a few or many times, or a class if the clone is expanded.

-,-,TRBJ2-1,TRBV9,ASSVVSVSYNEQF
TRBD2,-,TRBJ2-1,TRBV7-2,ASSLTSGTHNEQF
TRBD1,few,TRBJ2-7,TRBV4-2,ASSQEGGDRGYEQY
-,-,TRBJ2-7,TRBV25-1,ASSQAAQGDEQY
-,-,TRBJ1-1,TRBV19,ASSIPQGPTEAF
TRBD1,few,TRBJ2-7,TRBV4-2,ASSPAGQGSEQY
TRBD1,few,TRBJ1-2,TRBV20-1,SARGGTVYGYT
-,few,TRBJ2-3,TRBV2,ASSGGTSSTDTQY
-,few,TRBJ2-2,TRBV29-1,SVGTANTGELF
-,-,TRBJ2-1,TRBV5-6,ASSSLTSRGSSYNEQF
-,few,TRBJ2-7,TRBV20-1,SARDSQEAYEQY
-,few,TRBJ1-6,TRBV11-2,ASSLAPGGSPLH
TRBD1,-,TRBJ2-3,TRBV30,AWSTPGQGATDTQY
-,few,TRBJ2-7,TRBV6-5,ASTSGQPGVPEQY
-,-,TRBJ1-2,TRBV20-1,SAARTAKPNYGYT
-,-,TRBJ1-1,TRBV20-1,SARVQVSEAF
TRBD2,few,TRBJ2-1,TRBV4-1,ASSQRVGGSYNEQF
TRBD2,few,TRBJ2-1,TRBV7-2,ASSLMGLAGGRSYNEQF
TRBD1,-,TRBJ2-7,TRBV27,ASSLDRADYEQY
TRBD1,few,TRBJ2-1,TRBV5-1,ASSSSSGQRLHNEQF
-,few,TRBJ2-7,TRBV10-3,AISPGLDSYEQY
-,-,TRBJ2-2,TRBV6-6,ASATGPNTGELF
-,-,TRBJ1-4,TRBV2,ASSERRGKNEKLF
TRBD1,few,TRBJ2-1,TRBV7-9,ASSSRDRPYNEQF
TRBD1,-,TRBJ1-2,TRBV24-1,ATSTGVGGYT
-,-,TRBJ2-7,TRBV29-1,SVEKDPYEQY
-,-,TRBJ2-3,TRBV5-6,ASSLVGRVTDTQY
TRBD2,-,TRBJ2-7,TRBV12-3/TRBV12-4,ASSLWGGSAYEQY
-,-,TRBJ1-6,TRBV7-3,ASSRDRASSYNSPLH
TRBD1,-,TRBJ2-7,TRBV5-1,ASSLEGGFIYEQY
-,few,TRBJ2-3,TRBV3-1,ASRDSGTYTDTQY
TRBD2,few,TRBJ2-7,TRBV6-5,ASSYKLAGYEQY
-,-,TRBJ1-5,TRBV20-1,SATHGDGANQPQH
-,-,TRBJ2-5,TRBV10-3,AIGEETQY
-,-,TRBJ1-4,TRBV4-1,ASSQHSRGETNEKLF
-,-,TRBJ2-7,TRBV3-1,ASSQSNEQY
-,few,TRBJ2-1,TRBV19,ATLGLPGGNNEQF
TRBD2,-,TRBJ2-3,TRBV24-1,ATRSGGASDTQY
-,few,TRBJ2-5,TRBV9,ASSVAPDRKETQY
-,few,TRBJ2-7,TRBV20-1,SAPRNYEQY
-,few,TRBJ2-1,TRBV5-6,ASSSFRSQAYSYNEQF
-,-,TRBJ1-5,TRBV29-1,SVGQKNQPQH
-,-,TRBJ2-1,TRBV4-2,ASSQSGYNEQF
TRBD1,-,TRBJ2-7,TRBV4-2,ASRRGRDRVHYEQY
-,few,TRBJ2-1,TRBV11-2,ASSSLTGSSYNEQF
TRBD2,-,TRBJ2-7,TRBV29-1,SVLAGGGYEQY
-,few,TRBJ1-1,TRBV4-1,ASSQDDRRTEAF